A single sample gave rise to the 9 T cell receptor beta chains below, sequenced in a study of technical replicates of blood from a few donors. The method was immunoSEQ multiplex PCR; TCRdb's version includes in-frame clones alone and lacks a portion of them. The data hold more than 60,000 clones, with over 90% observed a single time. Sequencing was done on a sample of T cells isolated from PBMCs. Receptors originate from a human donor in good health.

V and J are TRBV9 and TRBJ2-5, with 7 bases lining up with TRBD1. V lost 3 bases and J lost 1; bases outside the gene matches: 9. Germline V CDR1 and CDR2: SGDLS, YYNGEE. This CDR3 is built from 16 residues. The CDR3 sequence is CASSAGTDLIQETQYF. The CDR3 DNA sequence: TGTGCCAGCAGCGCTGGGACAGACTTGATCCAAGAGACCCAGTACTTC.

The chain recombines TRBV28 with TRBJ1-4, with D perhaps TRBD1 (5 bases). Germline CDR1 is MDHEN and CDR2 is SYDVKM. Trimming left V 6 bases short and J 7 bases short, with 15 bases between. The CDR3 runs to 14 residues. The CDR3 protein is CASRNPGDFEKLFF. Written as DNA, the CDR3 is TGTGCCAGCAGGAATCCCGGGGACTTTGAAAAACTGTTTTTT.

This chain uses TRBV4-1 with TRBJ2-7, with D unclear. Trimming pared 5 bases from V and 3 bases from J, leaving 11 bases between. CDR1 and CDR2 (germline): MGHRA, YSYEKL. The CDR3 runs to 13 residues. The CDR3 DNA sequence: TGCGCCAGCAGCTTTAGCAGTAACTACGAGCAGTACTTC. It is translated as CASSFSSNYEQYF.

V usage is TRBV19 and J usage is TRBJ1-1, with unresolved D. Trimming took off 1 base at V and 2 bases at J, with 11 bases between the two ends. Per the germline V gene, CDR1 is LNHDA and CDR2 is SQIVND (reference sequence). CDR3 length equals 15 residues. CDR3 DNA sequence: TGTGCCAGTAGTATAGCCCCGGGAACCAACACTGAAGCTTTCTTT. Encoded protein: CASSIAPGTNTEAFF.

V usage is TRBV27 and J usage is TRBJ2-7; 10 bases fit TRBD2. CDR1 is MNHEY, CDR2 SMNVEV, per germline (reference sequence). CDR3 size: 15 residues. After removal of 4 bases from V and 4 bases from J, the junction contained 7 bases not matched to a gene. In nucleotides, the CDR3 is TGTGCCAGCAGTTCCCCGGCTAGCGGGAGTTACGAGCAGTACTTC. Its translation is CASSSPASGSYEQYF.

The chain couples TRBV6-5 to TRBJ1-5; D is unclear. The CDR3 has 14 amino acids. The V and J ends lost 2 bases and 5 bases respectively, with 10 bases between them. Germline-derived CDR1 and CDR2 are MNHEY and SVGAGI. CDR3 amino acids: CASSYGRQDQPQHF. Here the CDR3 DNA reads TGTGCCAGCAGTTACGGTCGACAAGATCAGCCCCAGCATTTT.

The chain uses TRBV15 and TRBJ2-2; tentatively, D is TRBD1 (5 bases). This CDR3 is built from 15 residues. Per the germline V gene, CDR1 is LNHNV and CDR2 is YYDKDF (reference sequence). V was cut by 0 bases and J by 4 bases, with 9 bases left in between. The CDR3 DNA is TGTGCCACCAGCAGAGATGTAGGGGCCACCGGGGAGCTGTTTTTT. This encodes CATSRDVGATGELFF.

There are a few counts of this clone. The CDR3: CASSLGPATSAFTTDTQYF. In DNA form, the CDR3 reads TGTGCCAGCAGCTTGGGACCGGCTACTAGCGCCTTCACCACAGATACGCAGTATTTT. This chain connects TRBV5-4 to TRBJ2-3; 7 nucleotides align to TRBD2. The trim removed 0 bases at V and 2 bases at J, leaving 15 bases unmatched. Germline CDR1 reads SGHNT; CDR2 reads YYREEE (reference sequence). The CDR3 is 19 residues long.

V is TRBV29-1 and J is TRBJ2-1; 10 bases match TRBD2. The ends lost 6 bases at V and 7 bases at J; junction bases unmatched: 6. The germline CDR1 and CDR2 sequences are SQVTM and ANQGSEA. CDR3 length equals 13 residues. CDR3 nucleotides: TGCAGCGTGAGCGGGGGGGGGAGAAATGAGCAGTTCTTC. Encoded protein: CSVSGGGRNEQFF.